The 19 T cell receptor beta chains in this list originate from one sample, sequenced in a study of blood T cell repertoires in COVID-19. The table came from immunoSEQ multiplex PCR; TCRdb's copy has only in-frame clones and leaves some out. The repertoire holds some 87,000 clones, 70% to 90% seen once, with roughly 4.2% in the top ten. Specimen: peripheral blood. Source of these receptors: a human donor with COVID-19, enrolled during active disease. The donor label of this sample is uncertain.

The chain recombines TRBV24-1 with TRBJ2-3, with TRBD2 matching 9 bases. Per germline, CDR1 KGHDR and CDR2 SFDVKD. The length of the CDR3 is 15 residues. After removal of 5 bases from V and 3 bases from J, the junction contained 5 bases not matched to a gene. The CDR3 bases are TGTGCCACCAGTGCCGGGACTAGCTATACAGATACGCAGTATTTT. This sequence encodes CATSAGTSYTDTQYF.

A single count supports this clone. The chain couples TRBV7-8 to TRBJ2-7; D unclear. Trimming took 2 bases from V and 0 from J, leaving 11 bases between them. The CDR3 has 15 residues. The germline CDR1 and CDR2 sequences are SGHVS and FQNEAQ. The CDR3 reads CASSLRQVSSYEQYF. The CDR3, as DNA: TGTGCCAGCAGCTTACGTCAGGTTTCCTCCTACGAGCAGTACTTC.

CDR3 region: CASSPSGAGDTQYF. The DNA of the CDR3 is TGTGCCAGCAGCCCTAGCGGGGCCGGGGATACGCAGTATTTT. The chain is built from TRBV11-3 and TRBJ2-3, with 9 bases lining up with TRBD2. V was pared by 5 bases and J by 6 bases, with 6 bases of the junction left unmatched. This CDR3 contains 14 residues. Germline V gives CDR1 SGHNT, CDR2 YENEEA.

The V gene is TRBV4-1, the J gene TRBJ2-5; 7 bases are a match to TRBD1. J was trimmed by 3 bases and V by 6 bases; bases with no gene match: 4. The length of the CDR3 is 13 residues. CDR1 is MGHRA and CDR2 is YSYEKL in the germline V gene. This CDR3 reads CASSRDREETQYF. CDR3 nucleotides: TGCGCCAGCAGTCGGGACAGAGAAGAGACCCAGTACTTC.

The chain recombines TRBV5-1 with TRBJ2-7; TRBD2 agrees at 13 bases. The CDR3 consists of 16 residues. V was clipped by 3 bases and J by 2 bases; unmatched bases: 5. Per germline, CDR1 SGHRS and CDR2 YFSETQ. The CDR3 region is CASSSRTSGSTYEQYF. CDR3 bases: TGCGCCAGCAGCTCCCGGACTAGCGGGAGTACCTACGAGCAGTACTTC. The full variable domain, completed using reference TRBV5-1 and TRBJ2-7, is KAGVTQTPRYLIKTRGQQVTLSCSPISGHRSVSWYQQTPGQGLQFLFEYFSETQRNKGNFPGRFSGRQFSNSRSEMNVSTLELGDSALYLCASSSRTSGSTYEQYFGPGTRLTVT.

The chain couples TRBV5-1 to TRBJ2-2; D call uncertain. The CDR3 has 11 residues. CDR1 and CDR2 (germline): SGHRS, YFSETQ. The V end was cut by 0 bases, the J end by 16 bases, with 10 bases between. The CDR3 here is CASSLENKRFF. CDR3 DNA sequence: TGCGCCAGCAGCTTGGAAAACAAACGGTTTTTT.

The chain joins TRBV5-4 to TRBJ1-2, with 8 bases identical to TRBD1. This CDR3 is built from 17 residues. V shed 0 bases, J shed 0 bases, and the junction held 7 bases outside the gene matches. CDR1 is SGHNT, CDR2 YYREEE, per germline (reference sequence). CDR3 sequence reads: CASSLVAGGEANYGYTF. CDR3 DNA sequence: TGTGCCAGCAGCTTGGTGGCAGGGGGCGAAGCTAACTATGGCTACACCTTC.

The CDR3 reads CASSPGQAAYEQYF. The CDR3 DNA is TGTGCCAGCAGCCCTGGACAGGCGGCCTACGAGCAGTACTTC. V usage is TRBV28 and J usage is TRBJ2-7; TRBD1 aligns across 7 bases. Germline trimming cut 6 bases from V and 2 bases from J; bases unmatched to any gene: 7. The CDR3 has 14 residues. Looked up from germline, CDR1 is MDHEN and CDR2 is SYDVKM.

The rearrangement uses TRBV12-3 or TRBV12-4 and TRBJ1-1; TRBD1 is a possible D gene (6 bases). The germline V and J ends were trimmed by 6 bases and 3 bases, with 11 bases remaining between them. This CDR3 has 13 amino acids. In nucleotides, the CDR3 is TGTGCCAGCAGCGTGACAGGATACACTGAAGCTTTCTTT. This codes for CASSVTGYTEAFF.

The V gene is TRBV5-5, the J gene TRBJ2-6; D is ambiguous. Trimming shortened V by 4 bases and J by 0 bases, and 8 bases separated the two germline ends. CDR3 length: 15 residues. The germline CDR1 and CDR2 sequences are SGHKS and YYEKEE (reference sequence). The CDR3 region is CASSIGFSGANVLTF. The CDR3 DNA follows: TGTGCCAGCAGCATCGGGTTCTCTGGGGCCAACGTCCTGACTTTC.

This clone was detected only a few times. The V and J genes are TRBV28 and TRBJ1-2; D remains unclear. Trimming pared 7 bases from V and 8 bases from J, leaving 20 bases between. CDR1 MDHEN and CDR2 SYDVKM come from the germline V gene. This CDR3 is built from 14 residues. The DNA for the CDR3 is TGTGCCAGCACCGGAGGTGGAGAGCAGAGGGGCTACACCTTC. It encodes CASTGGGEQRGYTF.

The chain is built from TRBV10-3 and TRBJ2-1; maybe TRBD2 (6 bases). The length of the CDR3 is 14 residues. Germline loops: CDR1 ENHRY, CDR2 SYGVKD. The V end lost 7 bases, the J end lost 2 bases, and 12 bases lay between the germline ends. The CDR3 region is CAIMSGEPYNEQFF. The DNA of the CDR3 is TGTGCCATCATGTCGGGGGAGCCCTACAATGAGCAGTTCTTC.

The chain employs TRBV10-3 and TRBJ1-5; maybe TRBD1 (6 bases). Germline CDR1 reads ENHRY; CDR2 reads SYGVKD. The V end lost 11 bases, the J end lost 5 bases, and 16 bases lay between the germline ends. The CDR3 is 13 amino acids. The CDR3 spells CASQQGPDQPQHF. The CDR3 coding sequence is TGTGCCTCACAACAGGGCCCGGATCAGCCCCAGCATTTT.

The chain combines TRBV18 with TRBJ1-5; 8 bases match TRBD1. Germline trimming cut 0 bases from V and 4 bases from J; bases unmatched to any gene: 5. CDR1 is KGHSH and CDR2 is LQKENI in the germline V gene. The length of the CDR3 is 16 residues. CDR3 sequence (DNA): TGTGCCAGCTCACCACCGGGGCAGGGGGCGAATCAGCCCCAGCATTTT. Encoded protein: CASSPPGQGANQPQHF.

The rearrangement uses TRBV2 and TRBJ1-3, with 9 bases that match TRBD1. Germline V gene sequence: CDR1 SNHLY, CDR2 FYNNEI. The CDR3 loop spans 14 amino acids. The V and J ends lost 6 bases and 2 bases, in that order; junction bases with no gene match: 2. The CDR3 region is CASRDRGTGNTIYF. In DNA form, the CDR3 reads TGTGCCAGCAGGGACAGGGGAACTGGAAACACCATATATTTT. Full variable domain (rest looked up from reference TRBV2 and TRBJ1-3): EPEVTQTPSHQVTQMGQEVILRCVPISNHLYFYWYRQILGQKVEFLVSFYNNEISEKSEIFDDQFSVERPDGSNFTLKIRSTKLEDSAMYFCASRDRGTGNTIYFGEGSWLTVV.

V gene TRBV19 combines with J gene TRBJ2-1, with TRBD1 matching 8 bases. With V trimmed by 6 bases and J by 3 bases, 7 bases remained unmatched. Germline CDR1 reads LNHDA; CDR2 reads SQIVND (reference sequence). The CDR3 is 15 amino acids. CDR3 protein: CASRPLDRDYNEQFF. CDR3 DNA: TGTGCCAGTAGGCCTCTGGACAGGGACTACAATGAGCAGTTCTTC.

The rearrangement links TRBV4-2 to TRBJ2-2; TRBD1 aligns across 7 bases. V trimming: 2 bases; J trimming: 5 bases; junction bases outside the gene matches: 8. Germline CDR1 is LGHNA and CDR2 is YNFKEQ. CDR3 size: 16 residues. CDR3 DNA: TGTGCCAGCAGCCAAATAAAGGGGGCGCGAACCGGGGAGCTGTTTTTT. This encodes CASSQIKGARTGELFF.

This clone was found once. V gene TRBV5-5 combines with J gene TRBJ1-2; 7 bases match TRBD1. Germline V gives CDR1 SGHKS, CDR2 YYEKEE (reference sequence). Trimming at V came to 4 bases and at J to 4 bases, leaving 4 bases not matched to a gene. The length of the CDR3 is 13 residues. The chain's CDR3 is CASSPGTAYGYTF. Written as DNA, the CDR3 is TGTGCCAGCAGCCCCGGGACAGCCTATGGCTACACCTTC.

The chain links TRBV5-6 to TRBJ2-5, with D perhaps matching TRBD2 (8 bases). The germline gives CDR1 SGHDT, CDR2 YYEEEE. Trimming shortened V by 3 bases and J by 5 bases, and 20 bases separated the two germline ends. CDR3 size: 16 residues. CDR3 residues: CASSSGGDRAGETQYF. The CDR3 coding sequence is TGTGCCAGCAGCTCCGGGGGGGACAGAGCGGGCGAGACCCAGTACTTC.